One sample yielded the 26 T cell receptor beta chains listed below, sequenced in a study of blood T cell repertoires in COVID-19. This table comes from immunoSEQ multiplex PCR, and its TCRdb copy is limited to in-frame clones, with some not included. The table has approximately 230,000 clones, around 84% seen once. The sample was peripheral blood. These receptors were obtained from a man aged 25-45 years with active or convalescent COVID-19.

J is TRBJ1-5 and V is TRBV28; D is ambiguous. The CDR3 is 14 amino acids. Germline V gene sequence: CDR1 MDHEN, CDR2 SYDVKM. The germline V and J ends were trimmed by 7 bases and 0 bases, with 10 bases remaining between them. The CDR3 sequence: CASTGVLSNQPQHF. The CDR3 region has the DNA TGTGCCAGCACTGGAGTACTTAGCAATCAGCCCCAGCATTTT.

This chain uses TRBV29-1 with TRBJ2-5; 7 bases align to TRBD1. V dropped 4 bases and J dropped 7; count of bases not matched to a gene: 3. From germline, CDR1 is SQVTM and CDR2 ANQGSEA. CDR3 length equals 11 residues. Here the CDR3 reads CSVAPGGTQYF. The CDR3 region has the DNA TGCAGCGTTGCCCCAGGGGGGACCCAGTACTTC.

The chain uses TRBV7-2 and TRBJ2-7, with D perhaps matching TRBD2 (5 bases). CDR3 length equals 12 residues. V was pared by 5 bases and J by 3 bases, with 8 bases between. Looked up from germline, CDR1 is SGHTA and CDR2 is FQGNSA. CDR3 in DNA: TGTGCCAGCAGCCGAGGGCACTACGAGCAGTACTTC. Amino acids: CASSRGHYEQYF. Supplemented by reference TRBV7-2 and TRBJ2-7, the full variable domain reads GAGVSQSPSNKVTEKGKDVELRCDPISGHTALYWYRQSLGQGLEFLIYFQGNSAPDKSGLPSDRFSAERTGGSVSTLTIQRTQQEDSAVYLCASSRGHYEQYFGPGTRLTVT.

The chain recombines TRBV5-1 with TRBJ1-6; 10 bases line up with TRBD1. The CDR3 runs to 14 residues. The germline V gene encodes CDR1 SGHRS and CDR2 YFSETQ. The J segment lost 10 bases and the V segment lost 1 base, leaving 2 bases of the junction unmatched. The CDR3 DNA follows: TGCGCCAGCAGCTTGAAGGGACAGGGGTCACCCCTCCACTTT. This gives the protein CASSLKGQGSPLHF.

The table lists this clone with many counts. The CDR3 protein is CAILTSNRSGANVLTF. CDR3 in DNA: TGCGCCATCCTGACATCTAACCGCTCTGGGGCCAACGTCCTGACTTTC. The V gene is TRBV10-1, the J gene TRBJ2-6; D not resolved. Germline lookup yields CDR1 WNHNN and CDR2 SYGVQD (reference sequence). V was shortened by 10 bases and J by 0 bases, with 16 bases between the two germline ends. CDR3 length: 16 residues.

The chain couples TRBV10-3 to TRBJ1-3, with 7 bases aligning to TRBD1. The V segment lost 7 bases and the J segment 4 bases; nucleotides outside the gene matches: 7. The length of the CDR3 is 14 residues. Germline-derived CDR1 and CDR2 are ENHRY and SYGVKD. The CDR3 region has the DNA TGTGCCATCAAGGAGGGGGCAGGAGGAAACACCATATATTTT. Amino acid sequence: CAIKEGAGGNTIYF.

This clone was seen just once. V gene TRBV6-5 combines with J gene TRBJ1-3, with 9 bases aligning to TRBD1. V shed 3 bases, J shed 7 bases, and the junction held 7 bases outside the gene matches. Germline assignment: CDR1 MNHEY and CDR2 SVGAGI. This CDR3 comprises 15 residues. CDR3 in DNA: TGTGCCAGCAGTTATGGGACAGGGCTAGTGAACACCATATATTTT. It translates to CASSYGTGLVNTIYF.

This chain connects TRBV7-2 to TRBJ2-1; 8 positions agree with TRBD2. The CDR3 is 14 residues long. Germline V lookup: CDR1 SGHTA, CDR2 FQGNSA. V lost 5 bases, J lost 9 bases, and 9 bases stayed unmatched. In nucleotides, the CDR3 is TGTGCCAGCAGCCCGGGGGGGCAGTCCATTGAGCAGTTCTTC. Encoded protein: CASSPGGQSIEQFF. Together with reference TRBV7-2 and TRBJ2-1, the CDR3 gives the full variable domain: GAGVSQSPSNKVTEKGKDVELRCDPISGHTALYWYRQSLGQGLEFLIYFQGNSAPDKSGLPSDRFSAERTGGSVSTLTIQRTQQEDSAVYLCASSPGGQSIEQFFGPGTRLTVL.

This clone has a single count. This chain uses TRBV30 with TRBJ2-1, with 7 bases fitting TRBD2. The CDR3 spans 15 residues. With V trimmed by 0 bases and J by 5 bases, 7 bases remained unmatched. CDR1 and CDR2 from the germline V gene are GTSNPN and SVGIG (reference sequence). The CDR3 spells CAWSVFGDYHNEQFF. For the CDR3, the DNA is TGTGCCTGGAGTGTATTCGGGGACTATCACAATGAGCAGTTCTTC.

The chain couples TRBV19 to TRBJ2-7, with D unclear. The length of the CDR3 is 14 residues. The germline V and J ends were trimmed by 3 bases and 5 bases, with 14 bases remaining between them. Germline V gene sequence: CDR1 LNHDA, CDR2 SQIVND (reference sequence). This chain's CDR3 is CASSISPTPDEQYF. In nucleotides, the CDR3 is TGTGCCAGTAGTATCTCTCCCACTCCGGACGAGCAGTACTTC. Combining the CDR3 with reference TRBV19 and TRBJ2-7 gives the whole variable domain DGGITQSPKYLFRKEGQNVTLSCEQNLNHDAMYWYRQDPGQGLRLIYYSQIVNDFQKGDIAEGYSVSREKKESFPLTVTSAQKNPTAFYLCASSISPTPDEQYFGPGTRLTVT.

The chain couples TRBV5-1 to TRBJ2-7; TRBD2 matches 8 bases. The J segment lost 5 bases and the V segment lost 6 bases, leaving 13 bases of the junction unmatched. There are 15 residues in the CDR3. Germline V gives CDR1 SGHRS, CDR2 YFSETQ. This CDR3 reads CASTPLAEERNEQYF. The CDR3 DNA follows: TGCGCCAGCACCCCACTAGCGGAGGAAAGAAACGAGCAGTACTTC.

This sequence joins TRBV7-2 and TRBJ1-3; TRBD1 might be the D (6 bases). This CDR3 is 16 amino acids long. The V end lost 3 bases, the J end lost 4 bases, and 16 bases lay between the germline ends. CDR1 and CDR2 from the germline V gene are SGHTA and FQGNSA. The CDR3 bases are TGTGCCAGCAGCTTTAGCCGCCAGGGGTCCGGAAACACCATATATTTT. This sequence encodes CASSFSRQGSGNTIYF.

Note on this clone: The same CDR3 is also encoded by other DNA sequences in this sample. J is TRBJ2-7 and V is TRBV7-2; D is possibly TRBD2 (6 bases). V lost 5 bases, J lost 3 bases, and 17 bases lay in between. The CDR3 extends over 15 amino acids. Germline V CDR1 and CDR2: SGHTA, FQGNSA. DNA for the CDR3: TGTGCCAGCAGCCTCGGGGACGGGGGACTCTACGAGCAGTACTTC. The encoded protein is CASSLGDGGLYEQYF.

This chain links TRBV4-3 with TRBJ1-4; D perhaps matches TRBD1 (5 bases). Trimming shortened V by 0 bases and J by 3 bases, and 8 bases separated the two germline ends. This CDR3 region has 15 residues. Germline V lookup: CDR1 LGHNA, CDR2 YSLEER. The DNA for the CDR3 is TGCGCCAGCAGCCAAGATCCGGGGGCTAATGAAAAACTGTTTTTT. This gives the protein CASSQDPGANEKLFF.

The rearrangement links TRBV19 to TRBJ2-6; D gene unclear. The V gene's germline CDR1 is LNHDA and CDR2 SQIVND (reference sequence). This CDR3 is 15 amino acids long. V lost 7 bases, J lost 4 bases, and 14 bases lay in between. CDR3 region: CASTRQAYGANVLTF. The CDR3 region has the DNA TGTGCCAGTACCCGGCAGGCTTACGGGGCCAACGTCCTGACTTTC. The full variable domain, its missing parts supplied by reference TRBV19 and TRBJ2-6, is DGGITQSPKYLFRKEGQNVTLSCEQNLNHDAMYWYRQDPGQGLRLIYYSQIVNDFQKGDIAEGYSVSREKKESFPLTVTSAQKNPTAFYLCASTRQAYGANVLTFGAGSRLTVL.

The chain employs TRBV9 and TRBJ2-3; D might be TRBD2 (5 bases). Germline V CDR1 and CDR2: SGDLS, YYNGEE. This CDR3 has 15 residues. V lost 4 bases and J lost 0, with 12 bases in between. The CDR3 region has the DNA TGTGCCAGCAGCTTTAACGGGGATAGCACAGATACGCAGTATTTT. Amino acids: CASSFNGDSTDTQYF.

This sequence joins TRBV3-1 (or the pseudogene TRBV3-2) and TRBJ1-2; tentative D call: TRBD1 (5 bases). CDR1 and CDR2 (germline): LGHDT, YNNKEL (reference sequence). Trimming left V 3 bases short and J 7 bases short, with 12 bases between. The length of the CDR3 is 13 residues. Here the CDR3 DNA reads TGTGCCAGCAGCCACAGGGATTCTACTGGCTACACCTTC. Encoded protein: CASSHRDSTGYTF.

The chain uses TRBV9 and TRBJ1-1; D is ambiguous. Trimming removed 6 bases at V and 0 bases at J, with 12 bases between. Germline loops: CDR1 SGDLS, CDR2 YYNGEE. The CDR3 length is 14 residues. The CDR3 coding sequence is TGTGCCAGCACCAAGACAATACTGAACACTGAAGCTTTCTTT. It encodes CASTKTILNTEAFF. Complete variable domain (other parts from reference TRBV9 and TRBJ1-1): DSGVTQTPKHLITATGQRVTLRCSPRSGDLSVYWYQQSLDQGLQFLIQYYNGEERAKGNILERFSAQQFPDLHSELNLSSLELGDSALYFCASTKTILNTEAFFGQGTRLTVV.

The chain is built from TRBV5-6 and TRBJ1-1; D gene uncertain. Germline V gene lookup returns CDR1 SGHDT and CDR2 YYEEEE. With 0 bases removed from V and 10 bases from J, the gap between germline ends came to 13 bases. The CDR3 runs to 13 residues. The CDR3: CASSLGQASGAFF. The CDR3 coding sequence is TGTGCCAGCAGCTTGGGGCAGGCTTCTGGAGCTTTCTTT.

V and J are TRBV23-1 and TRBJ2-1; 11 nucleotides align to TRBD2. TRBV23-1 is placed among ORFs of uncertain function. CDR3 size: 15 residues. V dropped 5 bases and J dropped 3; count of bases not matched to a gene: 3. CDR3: CASSSGLADYNEQFF. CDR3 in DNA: TGCGCCAGCAGTTCGGGACTAGCGGACTACAATGAGCAGTTCTTC.

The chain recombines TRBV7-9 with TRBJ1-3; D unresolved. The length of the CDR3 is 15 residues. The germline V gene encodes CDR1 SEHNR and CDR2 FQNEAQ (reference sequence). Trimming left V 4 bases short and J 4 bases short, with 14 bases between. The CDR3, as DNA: TGTGCCAGCAGCTACTCAGCGGGGTACGGAAACACCATATATTTT. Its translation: CASSYSAGYGNTIYF.

CDR3 sequence (DNA): TGTGCCATCAGTGATGGGCTAACTAATGAAAAACTGTTTTTT. Its translation: CAISDGLTNEKLFF. The chain carries TRBV10-3 and TRBJ1-4; D gene unclear. CDR1 is ENHRY and CDR2 is SYGVKD in the germline V gene. The CDR3 consists of 14 residues. The V end was cut by 3 bases, the J end by 1 base, with 6 bases between.

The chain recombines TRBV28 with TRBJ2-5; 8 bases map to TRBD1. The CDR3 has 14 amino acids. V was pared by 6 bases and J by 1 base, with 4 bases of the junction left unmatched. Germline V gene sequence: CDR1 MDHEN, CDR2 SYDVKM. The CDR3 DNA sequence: TGTGCCAGCAGCCCAGGGGGCGGCCAAGAGACCCAGTACTTC. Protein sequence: CASSPGGGQETQYF.

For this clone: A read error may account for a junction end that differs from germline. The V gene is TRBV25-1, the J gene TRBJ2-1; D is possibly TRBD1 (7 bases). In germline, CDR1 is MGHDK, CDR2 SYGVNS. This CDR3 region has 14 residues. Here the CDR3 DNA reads TGTGCCAGCAGTGTACCAGGGGGGTACAGTGAGCAGTTCTTC. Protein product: CASSVPGGYSEQFF.

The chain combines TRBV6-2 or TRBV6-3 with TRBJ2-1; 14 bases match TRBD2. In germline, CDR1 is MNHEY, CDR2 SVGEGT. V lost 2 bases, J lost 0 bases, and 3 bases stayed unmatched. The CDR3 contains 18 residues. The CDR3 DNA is TGTGCCAGCAGTTACGGGACTAGCGGGAGAAACTCCTACAATGAGCAGTTCTTC. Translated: CASSYGTSGRNSYNEQFF.

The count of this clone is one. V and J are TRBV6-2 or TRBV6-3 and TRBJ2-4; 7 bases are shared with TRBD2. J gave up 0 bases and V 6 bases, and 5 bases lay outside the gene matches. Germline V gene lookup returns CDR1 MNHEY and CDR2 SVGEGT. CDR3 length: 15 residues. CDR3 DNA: TGTGCCAGCAGCGAGCCGGGAGGAGCCAAAAACATTCAGTACTTC. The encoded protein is CASSEPGGAKNIQYF.